One sample yielded the 21 T cell receptor beta chains listed below, sequenced in a study of cytomegalovirus exposure and HLA in healthy donors. TCRdb's copy holds only in-frame clones and misses some; the assay was immunoSEQ multiplex PCR. Seen here are around 190,000 clones, about 81% observed once, and the top ten hold roughly 1.2%. Sequenced input: PBMCs. These receptors all come from a woman younger than 45 in good health and CMV-seronegative.

The chain couples TRBV2 to TRBJ2-7; D may be TRBD2 (5 bases). The CDR3 runs 12 residues. Trimming left V 8 bases short and J 3 bases short, with 11 bases between. Looked up from germline, CDR1 is SNHLY and CDR2 is FYNNEI. CDR3 coding DNA: TGTGCCAGCGGAGAAGGGAGCTACGAGCAGTACTTC. Its translation is CASGEGSYEQYF. The full variable domain, in which reference TRBV2 and TRBJ2-7 provide the parts outside the CDR3, is EPEVTQTPSHQVTQMGQEVILRCVPISNHLYFYWYRQILGQKVEFLVSFYNNEISEKSEIFDDQFSVERPDGSNFTLKIRSTKLEDSAMYFCASGEGSYEQYFGPGTRLTVT.

The genes are TRBV30 and TRBJ1-5; no definite D call. Germline CDR1 is GTSNPN and CDR2 is SVGIG (reference sequence). CDR3 length: 13 amino acids. V lost 2 bases to trimming and J lost 7 bases, with 12 bases between them. The CDR3 region is CAWSLQLAQPQHF. The CDR3 region has the DNA TGTGCCTGGAGTTTGCAATTGGCACAGCCCCAGCATTTT.

This sequence joins TRBV9 and TRBJ2-3; TRBD1 is a possible D gene (5 bases). The V gene's germline CDR1 is SGDLS and CDR2 YYNGEE. This CDR3 is built from 16 residues. V was pared by 4 bases and J by 2 bases, with 17 bases between. The CDR3 here is CASSPSQGAATDTQYF. Written as DNA, the CDR3 is TGTGCCAGCAGCCCAAGTCAAGGGGCCGCCACAGATACGCAGTATTTT. The variable domain in full, completed from reference TRBV9 and TRBJ2-3, reads DSGVTQTPKHLITATGQRVTLRCSPRSGDLSVYWYQQSLDQGLQFLIQYYNGEERAKGNILERFSAQQFPDLHSELNLSSLELGDSALYFCASSPSQGAATDTQYFGPGTRLTVL.

The CDR3 sequence is CASSWDRGLTNEKLFF. The CDR3, as DNA: TGTGCCAGCAGCTGGGACAGGGGGCTCACTAATGAAAAACTGTTTTTT. This chain uses TRBV5-4 with TRBJ1-4; TRBD1 matches 12 bases. This CDR3 has 16 residues. Germline loops: CDR1 SGHNT, CDR2 YYREEE (reference sequence). V lost 3 bases to trimming and J lost 2 bases; unmatched junction nucleotides: 2.

The chain recombines TRBV5-1 with TRBJ1-2; 9 positions agree with TRBD1. Germline CDR1 reads SGHRS; CDR2 reads YFSETQ. The CDR3 sequence is 15 residues long. V trimming: 4 bases; J trimming: 4 bases; junction bases outside the gene matches: 8. CDR3 in amino acids: CASSAPGQGPYGYTF. CDR3 DNA: TGCGCCAGCAGCGCCCCGGGACAGGGTCCCTATGGCTACACCTTC.

The J gene is TRBJ2-1, the V gene TRBV29-1; 14 bases line up with TRBD2. The CDR3 spans 14 residues. V lost 3 bases to trimming and J lost 9 bases; unmatched junction nucleotides: 4. Per the germline V gene, CDR1 is SQVTM and CDR2 is ANQGSEA. The DNA for the CDR3 is TGCAGCGTTGAGGGACTAGCGGGAGATCGTGAGCAGTTCTTC. Its protein product is CSVEGLAGDREQFF.

The gene calls are TRBV19 and TRBJ2-1; 10 nucleotides align to TRBD1. The ends lost 8 bases at V and 7 bases at J; junction bases unmatched: 8. CDR3 length: 14 amino acids. CDR1 LNHDA and CDR2 SQIVND come from the germline V gene (reference sequence). The CDR3 region is CASQRDRGGNEQFF. CDR3 DNA: TGTGCCAGTCAGCGGGACAGGGGAGGGAATGAGCAGTTCTTC. The full variable domain, with the rest looked up from reference TRBV19 and TRBJ2-1, is DGGITQSPKYLFRKEGQNVTLSCEQNLNHDAMYWYRQDPGQGLRLIYYSQIVNDFQKGDIAEGYSVSREKKESFPLTVTSAQKNPTAFYLCASQRDRGGNEQFFGPGTRLTVL.

The V and J genes are TRBV30 and TRBJ2-7; 7 nucleotides line up with TRBD1. CDR1 is GTSNPN and CDR2 is SVGIG in the germline V gene (reference sequence). The CDR3 is 17 amino acids. The junction had 13 bases not matched to a gene; V was cut back by 2 bases and J by 0 bases. CDR3 amino acids: CAWSSILKTGSSYEQYF. CDR3 nucleotide sequence: TGTGCCTGGAGTTCCATCCTCAAGACAGGGAGCTCCTACGAGCAGTACTTC.

The chain carries TRBV5-6 and TRBJ2-7; TRBD2 agrees at 8 bases. The V and J ends lost 0 bases and 9 bases, in that order; junction bases with no gene match: 8. There are 14 residues in the CDR3. Germline V gene sequence: CDR1 SGHDT, CDR2 YYEEEE. The CDR3 sequence is CASSLERGPGGQYF. In DNA, the CDR3 is TGTGCCAGCAGCTTGGAGCGGGGGCCTGGCGGGCAGTACTTC.

The chain joins TRBV30 to TRBJ1-4; 11 bases match TRBD1. J was trimmed by 8 bases and V by 5 bases; bases with no gene match: 4. The CDR3 has 13 residues. CDR1 is GTSNPN and CDR2 is SVGIG in the germline V gene (reference sequence). The CDR3 DNA reads TGTGCCTGGTTGGGACAGGGGGAAGAAAAACTGTTTTTT. This sequence encodes CAWLGQGEEKLFF. Looking up the rest from reference TRBV30 and TRBJ1-4 gives the full variable domain: SQTIHQWPATLVQPVGSPLSLECTVEGTSNPNLYWYRQAAGRGLQLLFYSVGIGQISSEVPQNLSASRPQDRQFILSSKKLLLSDSGFYLCAWLGQGEEKLFFGSGTQLSVL.

This sequence joins TRBV11-2 and TRBJ2-1, with TRBD2 matching 12 bases. Germline V gene sequence: CDR1 SGHAT, CDR2 FQNNGV. V was pared by 5 bases and J by 8 bases, with 13 bases of the junction left unmatched. The CDR3 runs 17 residues. The CDR3 loop reads CASSLPSGRAKNYEQFF. The CDR3 DNA sequence: TGTGCCAGCAGCCTACCTAGCGGGAGGGCCAAAAATTATGAGCAGTTCTTC.

This clone was observed a handful of times. The rearrangement uses TRBV6-1 and TRBJ2-2; a weak D match, TRBD2 (6 bases). V was trimmed by 6 bases and J by 3 bases, leaving 11 bases between them. Germline V lookup: CDR1 MNHNS, CDR2 SASEGT. The CDR3 consists of 14 residues. The CDR3 nucleotides are TGTGCCAGCAGGACGGGACTTTACACCGGGGAGCTGTTTTTT. Encoded protein: CASRTGLYTGELFF.

As DNA, the CDR3 is TGTGCCAGCTCAAGGGACAGACCCCCAAGGGAGCCCCAGCATTTT. Encoded protein: CASSRDRPPREPQHF. The rearrangement links TRBV18 to TRBJ1-5; TRBD1 matches at 7 bases. This CDR3 is built from 15 residues. The V gene's germline CDR1 is KGHSH and CDR2 LQKENI. J was trimmed by 8 bases and V by 5 bases; bases with no gene match: 12.

This clone was picked up a small number of times. The J gene is TRBJ1-2, the V gene TRBV18; D is undetermined. Germline CDR1 is KGHSH and CDR2 is LQKENI. The V end lost 3 bases, the J end lost 2 bases, and 7 bases lay between the germline ends. This CDR3 has 13 residues. The CDR3: CASSPNENYGYTF. CDR3 DNA sequence: TGTGCCAGCTCACCTAACGAGAACTATGGCTACACCTTC.

The J gene is TRBJ1-2, the V gene TRBV5-4; TRBD1 agrees at 9 bases. The germline V gene has CDR1 SGHNT and CDR2 YYREEE (reference sequence). The V and J ends lost 1 base and 3 bases, in that order; junction bases with no gene match: 4. CDR3 length: 15 amino acids. This chain's CDR3 is CASSLRTGGDYGYTF. For the CDR3, the DNA is TGTGCCAGCAGCTTGCGAACAGGGGGCGACTATGGCTACACCTTC.

The chain has TRBV5-1 and TRBJ2-7; D may be TRBD1 (6 bases). Trimming pared 3 bases from V and 3 bases from J, leaving 13 bases between. Per germline, CDR1 SGHRS and CDR2 YFSETQ. The CDR3 has 14 residues. Here the CDR3 DNA reads TGCGCCAGCAGCTCCGGACAGAGCAACTACGAGCAGTACTTC. Encoded protein: CASSSGQSNYEQYF.

The chain recombines TRBV28 with TRBJ1-2, with 7 bases identical to TRBD1. V lost 7 bases, J lost 7 bases, and 12 bases stayed unmatched. CDR1 is MDHEN and CDR2 is SYDVKM in the germline V gene. CDR3 size: 14 residues. The CDR3, as DNA: TGTGCCAGCACTTTTCGAGGATACAGGGGTGGCTACACCTTC. Translated: CASTFRGYRGGYTF.

The V call is TRBV25-1, the J call TRBJ2-2, with 10 bases identical to TRBD2. This CDR3 region has 15 residues. V lost 6 bases and J lost 6; bases outside the gene matches: 7. The germline gives CDR1 MGHDK, CDR2 SYGVNS. The CDR3 sequence is CASSQASGRSGELFF. The CDR3 nucleotides are TGTGCCAGCAGCCAGGCTAGCGGGAGATCCGGGGAGCTGTTTTTT.

The chain has TRBV2 and TRBJ1-1; D unresolved. Germline V gene lookup returns CDR1 SNHLY and CDR2 FYNNEI. There are 15 residues in the CDR3. V gave up 3 bases and J gave up 4 bases, with 15 bases separating them. CDR3 amino acids: CASSDSGGPVTEAFF. For the CDR3, the DNA is TGTGCCAGCAGTGACAGCGGAGGGCCTGTCACTGAAGCTTTCTTT.

The chain links TRBV30 to TRBJ2-3; D remains unclear. CDR1 is GTSNPN and CDR2 is SVGIG in the germline V gene (reference sequence). The CDR3 has 13 amino acids. V lost 4 bases, J lost 2 bases, and 10 bases lay in between. The CDR3 loop is CAWTRGSTDTQYF. DNA of the CDR3: TGTGCCTGGACTCGTGGCTCCACAGATACGCAGTATTTT.

The chain carries TRBV27 and TRBJ1-5; TRBD1 might be the D (6 bases). This CDR3 is 16 amino acids long. V lost 5 bases, J lost 4 bases, and 18 bases lay in between. Germline CDR1 MNHEY, CDR2 SMNVEV (reference sequence). The CDR3 spells CASSREATTGNQPQHF. CDR3 nucleotides: TGTGCCAGCAGTCGTGAGGCAACCACAGGGAATCAGCCCCAGCATTTT.